This TCR beta chain was sequenced in a study of T cells in Graves' hyperthyroidism and ophthalmopathy. Study information: Staff took peripheral blood when the initial diagnosis was made, before any treatment began. Points from the study as a whole: Appearing also in blood were most of the thyroid clonotypes expanded above 0.001.

Amplified TCR beta CDR3 regions came from RNA transcripts. Primed by the HTBI set, a first-round RT-PCR was run on the TCR CDR3. TCRdb used MiXCR to reprocess the multiplex PCR reads, holding one entry per CDR3 protein. The sample has around 290,000 distinct CDR3 sequences; roughly 15% are singletons. Trimming left V 7 bases short and J 3 bases short, with 7 bases between. The CDR3 loop spans 11 amino acids. Germline assignment: CDR1 SQVTM and CDR2 ANQGSEA. This clonotype was counted many times. The antigen remains unidentified. Patients aged 18 to 65 had newly diagnosed hyperthyroidism that had lasted under 2 months. Initially, at the first diagnosis of hyperthyroidism and before any ophthalmopathy symptoms, blood was sampled.

This clonotype was obtained from a woman aged 25 to 39 with Graves' hyperthyroidism that later progressed to Graves' ophthalmopathy. V is TRBV29-1 and J is TRBJ2-1; no firm D call. Sequencing was carried out using blood. In DNA form, the CDR3 reads TGCAGCGCCTGGGTCTACAATGAGCAGTTCTTC. Its translation: CSAWVYNEQFF.